These 5 T cell receptor beta chains came from one sample sequenced in a study of T-cell reconstitution after alpha-beta-depleted transplantation in children. Construction of the TCRbeta library involved unique molecular identifiers. TCRdb passed the PCR reads through MiXCR, listing each CDR3 protein once. The data contain approximately 83,000 distinct CDR3 sequences, 7% to 10% of them singletons. Sequenced material: PBMCs from the stem cell graft donor, taken from the stem cell graft. The source is a human donor who donated a stem cell graft to a child with congenital amegakaryocytic thrombocytopenia.

This clonotype was counted many times. The chain uses TRBV6-1 and TRBJ1-3; D call uncertain. V was clipped by 7 bases and J by 0 bases, with 10 bases between them. Germline V gene sequence: CDR1 MNHNS, CDR2 SASEGT. The CDR3 is 14 amino acids. The CDR3 loop is CASIGGNSGNTIYF. The CDR3 DNA reads TGTGCCAGCATTGGCGGTAACTCTGGAAACACCATATATTTT.

In this sample, this clonotype turned up many times. The chain combines TRBV30 with TRBJ2-7; D is perhaps TRBD2 (6 bases). CDR1 and CDR2 from the germline V gene are GTSNPN and SVGIG (reference sequence). The CDR3 runs 13 residues. V was trimmed by 0 bases and J by 7 bases, leaving 13 bases between them. In DNA, the CDR3 is TGTGCCTGGAGTGTACGGCAGGCGGGAGAGCAGTACTTC. Translating gives CAWSVRQAGEQYF. Supplemented by reference TRBV30 and TRBJ2-7, the full variable domain reads SQTIHQWPATLVQPVGSPLSLECTVEGTSNPNLYWYRQAAGRGLQLLFYSVGIGQISSEVPQNLSASRPQDRQFILSSKKLLLSDSGFYLCAWSVRQAGEQYFGPGTRLTVT.

This clonotype was recorded many times. The chain joins TRBV27 to TRBJ2-7; 7 positions match TRBD1. V gave up 5 bases and J gave up 3 bases; unmatched junction bases: 7. The V gene's germline CDR1 is MNHEY and CDR2 SMNVEV (reference sequence). The CDR3 loop spans 14 amino acids. The CDR3 here is CASSPTGQFYEQYF. The CDR3 nucleotides read TGTGCCAGCAGTCCCACGGGACAGTTCTACGAGCAGTACTTC.

This clonotype was detected ten times or more. The V call is TRBV20-1, the J call TRBJ1-4; 8 bases agree with TRBD1. Germline CDR1 reads DFQATT; CDR2 reads SNEGSKA (reference sequence). The CDR3 is 12 residues long. Unmatched junction bases numbered 7, after V lost 8 bases and J lost 8 bases. The CDR3 spells CSSGQGGEKLFF. The CDR3, as DNA: TGCAGTTCCGGACAGGGAGGAGAAAAACTGTTTTTT.

The table lists this clonotype with many counts. The chain couples TRBV7-9 to TRBJ2-2; D possibly corresponds to TRBD2 (6 bases). This CDR3 comprises 14 residues. V dropped 6 bases and J dropped 6 bases, with 14 bases sitting between them. Germline CDR1 reads SEHNR; CDR2 reads FQNEAQ (reference sequence). CDR3 amino acids: CASSHGRDPGELFF. The CDR3 region has the DNA TGTGCCAGCAGTCACGGGAGAGATCCCGGGGAGCTGTTTTTT.